This TCR beta chain was sequenced during a study of CD8 T cells in Susac syndrome. General study findings and limits: The relatively small number of individuals in the TCR sequencing and HLA analysis was acknowledged by the study.

The CDR3 consists of 14 residues. CDR1 is DFQATT and CDR2 is SNEGSKA in the germline V gene (reference sequence). The V end was cut by 0 bases, the J end by 6 bases, with 12 bases between. As concerns this clonotype: The antigen is unknown.

An input of roughly 0.45 to 1 ug of RNA was subjected to reverse transcription using random hexamers. Multiplex immunoSEQ PCR targeted 54 Vbeta and 13 Jbeta TCR beta segments. TCRdb processed the immunoSEQ multiplex PCR reads anew with MiXCR; each CDR3 protein has one entry. The data show some 120,000 distinct CDR3 sequences, with roughly 94% seen just once and around 0.12% held by the top ten. Both CD4+ and CD8+ T cells were negatively isolated, and TEMRA cells underwent FACS enrichment. The rearrangement links TRBV20-1 to TRBJ1-5; D might be TRBD1 (6 bases). The sequenced sample was CD4+ T cells from PBMCs. The source of this sequence is a human donor with multiple sclerosis. This CDR3 reads CSARDSRGPQPQHF. CDR3 DNA: TGCAGTGCTAGAGATTCCCGGGGGCCTCAGCCCCAGCATTTT.